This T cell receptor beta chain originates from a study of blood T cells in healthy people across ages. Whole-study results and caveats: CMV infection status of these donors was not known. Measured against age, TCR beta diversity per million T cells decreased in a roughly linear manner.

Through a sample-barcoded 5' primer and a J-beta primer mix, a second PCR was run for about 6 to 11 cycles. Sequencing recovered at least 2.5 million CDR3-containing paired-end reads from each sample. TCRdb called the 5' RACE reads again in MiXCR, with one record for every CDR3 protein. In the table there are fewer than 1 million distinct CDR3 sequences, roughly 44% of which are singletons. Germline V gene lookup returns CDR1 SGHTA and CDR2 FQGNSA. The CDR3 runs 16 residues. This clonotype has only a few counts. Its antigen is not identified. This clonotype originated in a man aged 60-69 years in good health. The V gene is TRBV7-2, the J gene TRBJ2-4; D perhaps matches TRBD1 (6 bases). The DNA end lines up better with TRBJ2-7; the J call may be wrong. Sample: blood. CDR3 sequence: CASSPRAGGPTYEQYF. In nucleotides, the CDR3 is TGTGCCAGCAGCCCACGAGCTGGGGGCCCAACCTACGAGCAGTACTTC.